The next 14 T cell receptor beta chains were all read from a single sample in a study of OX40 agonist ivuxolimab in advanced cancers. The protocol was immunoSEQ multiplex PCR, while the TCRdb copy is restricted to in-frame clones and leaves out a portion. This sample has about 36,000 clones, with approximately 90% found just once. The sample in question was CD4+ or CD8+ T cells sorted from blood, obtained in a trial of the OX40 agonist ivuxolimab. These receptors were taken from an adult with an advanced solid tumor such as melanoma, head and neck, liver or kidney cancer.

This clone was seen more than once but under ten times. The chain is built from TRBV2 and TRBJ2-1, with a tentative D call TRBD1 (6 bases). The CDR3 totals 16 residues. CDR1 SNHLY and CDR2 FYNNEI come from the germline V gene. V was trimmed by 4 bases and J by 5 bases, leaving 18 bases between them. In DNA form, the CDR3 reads TGTGCCAGCAGTGGAGAACCAACAGGGTCGAACAATGAGCAGTTCTTC. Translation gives CASSGEPTGSNNEQFF.

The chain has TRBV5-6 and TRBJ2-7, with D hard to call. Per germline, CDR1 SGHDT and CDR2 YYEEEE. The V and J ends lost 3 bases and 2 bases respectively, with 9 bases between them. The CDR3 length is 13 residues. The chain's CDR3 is CASSWTATYEQYF. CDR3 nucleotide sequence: TGTGCCAGCAGCTGGACCGCTACCTACGAGCAGTACTTC. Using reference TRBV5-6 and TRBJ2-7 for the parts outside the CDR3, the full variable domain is DAGVTQSPTHLIKTRGQQVTLRCSPKSGHDTVSWYQQALGQGPQFIFQYYEEEERQRGNFPDRFSGHQFPNYSSELNVNALLLGDSALYLCASSWTATYEQYFGPGTRLTVT.

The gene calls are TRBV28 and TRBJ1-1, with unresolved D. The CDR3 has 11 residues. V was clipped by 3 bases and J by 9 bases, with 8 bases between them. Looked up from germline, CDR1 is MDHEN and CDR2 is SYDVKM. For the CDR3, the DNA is TGTGCCAGCAGTTTCCACTTACAAGCTTTCTTT. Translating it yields CASSFHLQAFF.

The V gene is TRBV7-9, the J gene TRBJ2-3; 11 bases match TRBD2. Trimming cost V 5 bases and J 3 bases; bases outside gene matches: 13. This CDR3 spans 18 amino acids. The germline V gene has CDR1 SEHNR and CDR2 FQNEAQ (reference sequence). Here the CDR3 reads CASSPTLTSGNGTDTQYF. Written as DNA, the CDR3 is TGTGCCAGCAGCCCAACCCTGACTAGCGGGAACGGGACAGATACGCAGTATTTT. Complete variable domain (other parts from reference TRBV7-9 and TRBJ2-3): DTGVSQNPRHKITKRGQNVTFRCDPISEHNRLYWYRQTLGQGPEFLTYFQNEAQLEKSRLLSDRFSAERPKGSFSTLEIQRTEQGDSAMYLCASSPTLTSGNGTDTQYFGPGTRLTVL.

The CDR3 coding sequence is TGTGCCAGCAGCGCCGGACTTTCCTACGAGCAGTACTTC. Protein: CASSAGLSYEQYF. The chain carries TRBV7-9 and TRBJ2-7; D may be TRBD2 (5 bases). The germline gives CDR1 SEHNR, CDR2 FQNEAQ (reference sequence). V lost 5 bases to trimming and J lost 1 base, with 9 bases between them. This CDR3 is 13 amino acids long. The full variable domain, in which reference TRBV7-9 and TRBJ2-7 provide the parts outside the CDR3, is DTGVSQNPRHKITKRGQNVTFRCDPISEHNRLYWYRQTLGQGPEFLTYFQNEAQLEKSRLLSDRFSAERPKGSFSTLEIQRTEQGDSAMYLCASSAGLSYEQYFGPGTRLTVT.

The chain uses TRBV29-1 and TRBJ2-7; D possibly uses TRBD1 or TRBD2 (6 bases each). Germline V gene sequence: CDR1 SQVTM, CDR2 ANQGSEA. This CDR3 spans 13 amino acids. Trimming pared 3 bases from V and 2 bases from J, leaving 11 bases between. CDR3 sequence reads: CSVERGETYEQYF. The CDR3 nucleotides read TGCAGCGTTGAGAGGGGGGAGACCTACGAGCAGTACTTC.

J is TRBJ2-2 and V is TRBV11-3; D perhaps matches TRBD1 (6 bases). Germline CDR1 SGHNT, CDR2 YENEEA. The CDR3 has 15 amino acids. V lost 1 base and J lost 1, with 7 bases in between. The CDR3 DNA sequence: TGTGCCAGCAGCTTAGGGACAGTGAACACCGGGGAGCTGTTTTTT. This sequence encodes CASSLGTVNTGELFF.

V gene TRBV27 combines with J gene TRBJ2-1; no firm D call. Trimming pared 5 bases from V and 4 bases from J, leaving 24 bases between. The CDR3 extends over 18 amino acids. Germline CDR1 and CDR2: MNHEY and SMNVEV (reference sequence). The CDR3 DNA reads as TGTGCCAGCAGTCCCCCCCCGCCGGGTACCCCCTATTACAATGAGCAGTTCTTC. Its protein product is CASSPPPPGTPYYNEQFF.

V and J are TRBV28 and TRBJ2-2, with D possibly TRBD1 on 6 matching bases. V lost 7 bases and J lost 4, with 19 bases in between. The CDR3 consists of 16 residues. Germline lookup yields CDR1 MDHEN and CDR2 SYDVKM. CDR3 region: CASTPNRVYGTGELFF. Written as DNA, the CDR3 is TGTGCCAGCACCCCGAACAGGGTTTACGGCACCGGGGAGCTGTTTTTT.

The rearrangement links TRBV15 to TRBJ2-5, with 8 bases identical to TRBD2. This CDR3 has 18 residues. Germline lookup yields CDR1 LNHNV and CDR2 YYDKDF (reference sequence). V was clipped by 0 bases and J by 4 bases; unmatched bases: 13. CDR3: CATSRDHSGSRSPETQYF. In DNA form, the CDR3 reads TGTGCCACCAGCAGAGATCACAGCGGGAGTAGGTCCCCAGAGACCCAGTACTTC.

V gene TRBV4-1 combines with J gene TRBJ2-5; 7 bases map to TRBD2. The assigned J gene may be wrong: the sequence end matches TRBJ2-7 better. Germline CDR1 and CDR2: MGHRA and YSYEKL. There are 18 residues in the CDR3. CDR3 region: CASSQAGDRDYRSYEQYF. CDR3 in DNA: TGCGCCAGCAGCCAAGCGGGGGACCGGGACTACCGATCCTACGAGCAGTACTTC.

The CDR3 is CASNLLNTGELFF. The CDR3 coding sequence is TGTGCCAGTAATCTCTTGAACACCGGGGAGCTGTTTTTT. V and J are TRBV19 and TRBJ2-2; the D is unclear. Deletions cut 7 bases from V and 1 base from J, with 7 bases between. This CDR3 has 13 residues. Germline V gene data show CDR1 as LNHDA and CDR2 as SQIVND (reference sequence). The full variable domain, rest sourced from reference TRBV19 and TRBJ2-2, is DGGITQSPKYLFRKEGQNVTLSCEQNLNHDAMYWYRQDPGQGLRLIYYSQIVNDFQKGDIAEGYSVSREKKESFPLTVTSAQKNPTAFYLCASNLLNTGELFFGEGSRLTVL.

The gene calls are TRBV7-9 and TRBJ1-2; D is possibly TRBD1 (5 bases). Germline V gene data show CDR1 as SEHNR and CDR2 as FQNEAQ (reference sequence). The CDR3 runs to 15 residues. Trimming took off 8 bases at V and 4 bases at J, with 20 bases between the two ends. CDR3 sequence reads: CASSLTGREGYGYTF. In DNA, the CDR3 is TGTGCCAGCTCCCTGACGGGGCGCGAGGGCTATGGCTACACCTTC.

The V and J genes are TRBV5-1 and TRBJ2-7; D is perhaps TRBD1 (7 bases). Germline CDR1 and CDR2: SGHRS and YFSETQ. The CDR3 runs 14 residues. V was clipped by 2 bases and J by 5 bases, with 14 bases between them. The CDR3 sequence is CASSFFQGGNEQYF. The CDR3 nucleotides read TGCGCCAGCAGCTTTTTTCAGGGGGGCAACGAGCAGTACTTC.